The 2 T cell receptor beta chains reported below all come from one sample, sequenced in a study of OX40 agonist ivuxolimab in advanced cancers. Here immunoSEQ multiplex PCR was the method, and the copy in TCRdb shows in-frame clones only, minus some. The repertoire holds about 34,000 clones, with over 90% as singletons. Here the sequenced sample was CD4+ or CD8+ T cells sorted from blood, taken in a trial of the OX40 agonist ivuxolimab. These receptors originate from an adult with an advanced solid tumor such as melanoma, head and neck, liver or kidney cancer.

The chain joins TRBV5-8 to TRBJ2-1, with a tentative D call TRBD1 (8 bases). CDR3 size: 16 residues. V was cut by 4 bases and J by 0 bases, with 14 bases left in between. Germline CDR1 reads SGHTS; CDR2 reads YDEGEE. CDR3 protein: CASSQRDRSSYNEQFF. For the CDR3, the DNA is TGTGCCAGCAGCCAGCGGGACAGGAGCTCCTACAATGAGCAGTTCTTC.

The rearrangement uses TRBV18 and TRBJ1-4; D is undetermined. The CDR3 has 14 amino acids. Germline CDR1 is KGHSH and CDR2 is LQKENI. Trimming left V 4 bases short and J 1 base short, with 7 bases between. CDR3 DNA: TGTGCCAGCTCACAGGGAGGAACTAATGAAAAACTGTTTTTT. It yields the protein CASSQGGTNEKLFF.